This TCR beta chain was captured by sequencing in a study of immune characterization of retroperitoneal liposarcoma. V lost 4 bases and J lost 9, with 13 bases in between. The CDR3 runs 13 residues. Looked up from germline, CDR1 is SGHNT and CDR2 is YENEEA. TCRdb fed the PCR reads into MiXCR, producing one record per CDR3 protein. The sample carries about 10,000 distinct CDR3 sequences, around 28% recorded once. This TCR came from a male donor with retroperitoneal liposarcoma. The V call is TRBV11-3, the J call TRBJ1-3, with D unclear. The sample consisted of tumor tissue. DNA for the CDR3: TGTGCCAGCAGCTCCCAAGGAAGGGTCACCATATATTTT. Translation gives CASSSQGRVTIYF.